The 32 T cell receptor beta chains listed next were all sequenced from one sample in a study of blood T cell repertoires in COVID-19. Libraries were prepared by immunoSEQ multiplex PCR; TCRdb keeps only in-frame clonotypes and omits some of them. This sample has 150,000 or so clones; around nine tenths occur once, and the top ten carry about 9.4%. Sequencing was performed on peripheral blood. The receptor source for this set is a woman in her 70s with COVID-19, enrolled during active disease.

The J gene is TRBJ2-1, the V gene TRBV3-1 (or the pseudogene TRBV3-2); perhaps TRBD1 as D (7 bases). V was cut by 3 bases and J by 0 bases, with 9 bases left in between. Germline V gene sequence: CDR1 LGHDT, CDR2 YNNKEL (reference sequence). The CDR3 contains 15 residues. The CDR3 here is CASSQEGASYNEQFF. The CDR3 DNA sequence: TGTGCCAGCAGCCAGGAGGGGGCCTCCTACAATGAGCAGTTCTTC.

The rearrangement links TRBV2 to TRBJ1-2; TRBD1 matches 10 bases. The trim removed 4 bases at V and 5 bases at J, leaving 10 bases unmatched. CDR3 size: 16 residues. Germline CDR1 is SNHLY and CDR2 is FYNNEI. The chain's CDR3 is CASSVDRQGAGYGYTF. Written as DNA, the CDR3 is TGTGCCAGCAGTGTTGATAGACAGGGGGCGGGATATGGCTACACCTTC.

This rearrangement joins TRBV15 to TRBJ2-7, with D tentatively TRBD2 (5 bases). V lost 3 bases and J lost 3, with 15 bases in between. CDR3 length: 15 amino acids. Per germline, CDR1 LNHNV and CDR2 YYDKDF (reference sequence). The CDR3 is CATSRDSGLNYEQYF. The CDR3 coding sequence is TGTGCCACCAGCAGGGACTCCGGCCTTAACTACGAGCAGTACTTC.

This clone was picked up one time. The chain is built from TRBV7-9 and TRBJ2-3; the D is unclear. V was cut by 3 bases and J by 2 bases, with 6 bases left in between. Germline-derived CDR1 and CDR2 are SEHNR and FQNEAQ (reference sequence). This CDR3 is built from 13 residues. The CDR3 region is CASSFPYTDTQYF. The CDR3 coding sequence is TGTGCCAGCAGCTTTCCTTACACAGATACGCAGTATTTT. Full variable domain (remainder filled in from reference TRBV7-9 and TRBJ2-3): DTGVSQNPRHKITKRGQNVTFRCDPISEHNRLYWYRQTLGQGPEFLTYFQNEAQLEKSRLLSDRFSAERPKGSFSTLEIQRTEQGDSAMYLCASSFPYTDTQYFGPGTRLTVL.

This clone was counted once. V usage is TRBV7-9 and J usage is TRBJ1-2; TRBD1 matches 8 bases. Trimming cost V 4 bases and J 7 bases; bases outside gene matches: 8. Germline-derived CDR1 and CDR2 are SEHNR and FQNEAQ (reference sequence). The CDR3 length is 14 residues. CDR3 amino acids: CASSSSDRVFGYTF. CDR3 in DNA: TGTGCCAGCAGCTCCTCGGACAGGGTCTTTGGCTACACCTTC.

J is TRBJ2-1 and V is TRBV5-6; perhaps TRBD1 as D (6 bases). The CDR3 runs to 17 residues. Trimming took 0 bases from V and 3 from J, leaving 16 bases between them. Looked up from germline, CDR1 is SGHDT and CDR2 is YYEEEE. This chain's CDR3 is CASSLELRQVDYNEQFF. As DNA, the CDR3 is TGTGCCAGCAGCTTGGAGTTGAGACAGGTTGACTACAATGAGCAGTTCTTC.

This chain links TRBV7-3 with TRBJ1-1; D is ambiguous. This CDR3 has 13 residues. Trimming took off 3 bases at V and 2 bases at J, with 7 bases between the two ends. The germline V gene encodes CDR1 SGHTA and CDR2 FQGTGA. The CDR3 loop reads CASSFLYNTEAFF. CDR3 sequence (DNA): TGTGCCAGCAGCTTCTTATATAACACTGAAGCTTTCTTT.

The chain employs TRBV3-1 (or the pseudogene TRBV3-2) and TRBJ1-4; D perhaps matches TRBD1 (6 bases). The CDR3 consists of 13 residues. CDR1 is LGHDT and CDR2 is YNNKEL in the germline V gene (reference sequence). V dropped 4 bases and J dropped 4 bases, with 7 bases sitting between them. CDR3 nucleotide sequence: TGTGCCAGCAGCCCCAGGGGTAATGAAAAACTGTTTTTT. It specifies CASSPRGNEKLFF.

The chain employs TRBV7-2 and TRBJ2-3; the D is unclear. Trimming shortened V by 2 bases and J by 4 bases, and 16 bases separated the two germline ends. The CDR3 extends over 16 amino acids. Germline CDR1 and CDR2: SGHTA and FQGNSA. This chain's CDR3 is CASSLQSAATSDTQYF. CDR3 DNA: TGTGCCAGCAGCTTACAATCCGCGGCCACTTCAGATACGCAGTATTTT.

The chain employs TRBV4-1 and TRBJ1-2; TRBD1 agrees at 8 bases. CDR1 and CDR2 from the germline V gene are MGHRA and YSYEKL. The CDR3 consists of 15 residues. After removal of 0 bases from V and 8 bases from J, the junction contained 8 bases not matched to a gene. The CDR3 loop is CASSQDPETGVGYTF. The DNA of the CDR3 is TGCGCCAGCAGCCAAGATCCCGAGACAGGGGTCGGCTACACCTTC.

This chain links TRBV10-1 with TRBJ2-2; TRBD2 agrees at 9 bases. Trimming removed 4 bases from V and 3 bases from J; junction bases left unmatched: 0. Germline CDR1 WNHNN, CDR2 SYGVQD (reference sequence). The CDR3 has 14 residues. CDR3 amino acids: CASSASGDTGELFF. CDR3 bases: TGCGCCAGCAGTGCTAGCGGGGACACCGGGGAGCTGTTTTTT.

This clone has only a few counts. Other DNA sequences within the sample encode an identical CDR3. The chain couples TRBV6-5 to TRBJ1-1; D may be TRBD1 (5 bases). The CDR3 runs 13 residues. Trimming left V 2 bases short and J 4 bases short, with 8 bases between. Germline V gives CDR1 MNHEY, CDR2 SVGAGI. The CDR3 here is CASSYPGGTEAFF. The CDR3 DNA reads TGTGCCAGCAGTTACCCGGGGGGCACTGAAGCTTTCTTT.

The chain carries TRBV6-5 and TRBJ2-2; TRBD2 aligns across 10 bases. Per germline, CDR1 MNHEY and CDR2 SVGAGI. This CDR3 is 14 amino acids long. The J segment lost 5 bases and the V segment lost 10 bases, leaving 7 bases of the junction unmatched. The CDR3: CATTGTSVTGELFF. Here the CDR3 DNA reads TGTGCCACTACCGGGACTAGCGTTACCGGGGAGCTGTTTTTT.

The J gene is TRBJ2-1, the V gene TRBV19; 8 bases align to TRBD2. Germline CDR1 LNHDA, CDR2 SQIVND (reference sequence). The CDR3 has 14 amino acids. V was clipped by 10 bases and J by 6 bases; unmatched bases: 11. As DNA, the CDR3 is TGTGCCACCCACTCGGGGGGGCTAATCAATGAGCAGTTCTTC. It yields the protein CATHSGGLINEQFF. Full variable domain (remainder filled in from reference TRBV19 and TRBJ2-1): DGGITQSPKYLFRKEGQNVTLSCEQNLNHDAMYWYRQDPGQGLRLIYYSQIVNDFQKGDIAEGYSVSREKKESFPLTVTSAQKNPTAFYLCATHSGGLINEQFFGPGTRLTVL.

The chain links TRBV28 to TRBJ2-7, with 10 bases lining up with TRBD1. Germline V gene lookup returns CDR1 MDHEN and CDR2 SYDVKM. The CDR3 sequence is 17 residues long. The V segment lost 2 bases and the J segment 0 bases; nucleotides outside the gene matches: 7. For the CDR3, the DNA is TGTGCCAGCAGTTTAATCGGGGGACAGGGGAGCTCCTACGAGCAGTACTTC. Translation: CASSLIGGQGSSYEQYF.

The CDR3 nucleotides are TGTGCCAGCAGTGACGGTGTTGCTGGAAACACCATATATTTT. Translating gives CASSDGVAGNTIYF. V is TRBV2 and J is TRBJ1-3; no reliable D call. The V gene lost 3 bases and the J gene lost 2 bases, with 8 bases spanning the gap. The CDR3 runs to 14 residues. CDR1 is SNHLY and CDR2 is FYNNEI in the germline V gene.

The chain is built from TRBV7-9 and TRBJ2-4; possible D gene TRBD1, 6 bases. This CDR3 has 17 amino acids. V lost 5 bases and J lost 1, with 18 bases in between. The germline V gene encodes CDR1 SEHNR and CDR2 FQNEAQ (reference sequence). This chain's CDR3 is CASSPGDDAAAKNIQYF. CDR3 sequence (DNA): TGTGCCAGCAGCCCAGGGGACGATGCAGCGGCCAAAAACATTCAGTACTTC.

This clone appeared a single time. The chain links TRBV4-2 to TRBJ1-1; D is perhaps TRBD1 (6 bases). Per germline, CDR1 LGHNA and CDR2 YNFKEQ. CDR3 length equals 15 residues. With 3 bases removed from V and 1 base from J, the gap between germline ends came to 12 bases. The CDR3 region has the DNA TGTGCCAGCAGCCAGTCCGGGACACCGAACACTGAAGCTTTCTTT. Translation gives CASSQSGTPNTEAFF.

The chain has TRBV7-9 and TRBJ1-2; TRBD1 aligns across 8 bases. This CDR3 comprises 16 residues. The V segment lost 4 bases and the J segment 1 base; nucleotides outside the gene matches: 8. Germline assignment: CDR1 SEHNR and CDR2 FQNEAQ (reference sequence). This CDR3 is CASSSKDRDFNYGYTF. In DNA form, the CDR3 reads TGTGCCAGCAGCTCAAAGGACAGGGACTTTAACTATGGCTACACCTTC.

The rearrangement links TRBV5-1 to TRBJ1-4; D perhaps matches TRBD1 (5 bases). Trimming stripped 0 bases from V and 7 bases from J, with 16 bases between. There are 16 residues in the CDR3. The V gene's germline CDR1 is SGHRS and CDR2 YFSETQ. CDR3 coding DNA: TGCGCCAGCAGCTTGGGTCAGGGACTTGGGGCTGAAAAACTGTTTTTT. Translating it yields CASSLGQGLGAEKLFF.

The chain joins TRBV19 to TRBJ1-6; D unclear. The CDR3 is 15 residues long. CDR1 and CDR2 (germline): LNHDA, SQIVND (reference sequence). The V end lost 8 bases, the J end lost 0 bases, and 11 bases lay between the germline ends. The CDR3 region is CASGAQDSYNSPLHF. DNA for the CDR3: TGTGCCAGTGGAGCGCAAGACTCCTATAATTCACCCCTCCACTTT.

This chain links TRBV30 with TRBJ1-2; 7 bases are shared with TRBD1. The CDR3 is 13 residues long. Germline trimming cut 5 bases from V and 5 bases from J; bases unmatched to any gene: 8. The germline CDR1 and CDR2 sequences are GTSNPN and SVGIG (reference sequence). CDR3 region: CAWGSGQSYGYTF. DNA for the CDR3: TGTGCCTGGGGGTCGGGACAGTCATATGGCTACACCTTC.

This clone has more than one count but fewer than ten. The chain recombines TRBV6-5 with TRBJ1-1; TRBD1 aligns across 7 bases. With 0 bases clipped from V and 3 bases from J, the junction kept 4 bases outside the gene matches. The CDR3 has 15 residues. Germline loops: CDR1 MNHEY, CDR2 SVGAGI. DNA for the CDR3: TGTGCCAGCAGTTACTCGACAGGGTTGGACACTGAAGCTTTCTTT. It specifies CASSYSTGLDTEAFF.

This chain links TRBV5-1 with TRBJ2-1, with D tentatively TRBD1 or TRBD2 (6 bases each). The CDR3 sequence is 16 residues long. Per germline, CDR1 SGHRS and CDR2 YFSETQ. The germline V and J ends were trimmed by 4 bases and 1 base, with 15 bases remaining between them. CDR3 coding DNA: TGCGCCAGCAGCCTGGGGGGCCTTAGGTCCTACAATGAGCAGTTCTTC. Protein: CASSLGGLRSYNEQFF.

The gene calls are TRBV9 and TRBJ2-1; no reliable D call. There are 11 residues in the CDR3. Per germline, CDR1 SGDLS and CDR2 YYNGEE. Deletions cut 0 bases from V and 8 bases from J, with 3 bases between. CDR3 loop: CASSVADEQFF. The CDR3 DNA is TGTGCCAGCAGCGTAGCCGATGAGCAGTTCTTC.

The chain has TRBV30 and TRBJ1-2, with TRBD1 as a possible D gene (5 bases). Germline V gene lookup returns CDR1 GTSNPN and CDR2 SVGIG (reference sequence). V lost 0 bases and J lost 3, with 17 bases in between. The CDR3 covers 16 residues. This CDR3 reads CAWSVRGPIPHYGYTF. CDR3 nucleotide sequence: TGTGCCTGGAGTGTGCGGGGACCCATTCCTCACTATGGCTACACCTTC.

The chain combines TRBV6-4 with TRBJ2-3; D is uncertain. Germline-derived CDR1 and CDR2 are MRHNA and SNTAGT. Trimming cost V 4 bases and J 0 bases, with 8 bases left between them. CDR3 length equals 14 residues. The CDR3 protein is CASSASTSTDTQYF. As DNA, the CDR3 is TGTGCCAGCAGTGCGTCTACTAGCACAGATACGCAGTATTTT.

This clone appeared a few times. The rearrangement links TRBV6-4 to TRBJ2-7; TRBD2 agrees at 9 bases. There are 15 residues in the CDR3. J gave up 3 bases and V 6 bases, and 9 bases lay outside the gene matches. Germline V gene sequence: CDR1 MRHNA, CDR2 SNTAGT. The CDR3 protein is CASRGLAGNHYEQYF. The CDR3 DNA follows: TGTGCCAGCAGGGGGCTAGCGGGAAATCACTACGAGCAGTACTTC.

This chain links TRBV12-3 or TRBV12-4 with TRBJ1-1; D unclear. Trimming shortened V by 3 bases and J by 5 bases, and 10 bases separated the two germline ends. The CDR3 is made up of 13 amino acids. CDR3 bases: TGTGCCAGCAGTTTTACGACGGAGACTGAAGCTTTCTTT. The encoded protein is CASSFTTETEAFF.

The rearrangement links TRBV12-5 to TRBJ1-2; 7 positions match TRBD1. This CDR3 contains 15 residues. Per the germline V gene, CDR1 is LGHNT and CDR2 is FRNRAP. V lost 1 base to trimming and J lost 4 bases; unmatched junction nucleotides: 6. The CDR3 nucleotides read TGTGCTAGTGGTTTGGGACAGGGCAATATCTATGGCTACACCTTC. Residues: CASGLGQGNIYGYTF.

V gene TRBV5-6 combines with J gene TRBJ1-3, with unresolved D. The CDR3 contains 15 residues. V was trimmed by 1 base and J by 0 bases, leaving 8 bases between them. Germline V gene lookup returns CDR1 SGHDT and CDR2 YYEEEE. CDR3 residues: CASSLRTVSGNTIYF. The CDR3 nucleotides are TGTGCCAGCAGCTTGAGAACAGTCTCTGGAAACACCATATATTTT.

The chain combines TRBV6-2 or TRBV6-3 with TRBJ1-2, with TRBD1 as a possible D gene (6 bases). Germline CDR1 is MNHEY and CDR2 is SVGEGT. The CDR3 has 14 amino acids. V lost 0 bases, J lost 4 bases, and 9 bases lay in between. The chain's CDR3 is CASSYSTGFYGYTF. CDR3 coding DNA: TGTGCCAGCAGTTACTCAACAGGGTTCTATGGCTACACCTTC.